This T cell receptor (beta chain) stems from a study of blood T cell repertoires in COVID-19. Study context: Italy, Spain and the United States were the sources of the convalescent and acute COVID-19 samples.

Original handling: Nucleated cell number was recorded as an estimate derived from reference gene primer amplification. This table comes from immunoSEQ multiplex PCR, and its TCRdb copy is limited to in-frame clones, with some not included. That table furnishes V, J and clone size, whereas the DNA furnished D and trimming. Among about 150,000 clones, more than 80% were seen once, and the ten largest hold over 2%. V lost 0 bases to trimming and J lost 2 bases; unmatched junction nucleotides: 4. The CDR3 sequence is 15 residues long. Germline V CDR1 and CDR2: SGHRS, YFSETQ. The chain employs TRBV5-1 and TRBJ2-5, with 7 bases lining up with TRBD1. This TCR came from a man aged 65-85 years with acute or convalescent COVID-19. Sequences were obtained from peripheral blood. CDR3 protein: CASSLDGTAQETQYF. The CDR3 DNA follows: TGCGCCAGCAGCTTGGACGGGACAGCTCAAGAGACCCAGTACTTC.